The rows below give T cell receptor beta chains drawn from one sample of a study of T-cell memory formation after mild COVID-19. Using its own MiXCR run on the 5' RACE reads, TCRdb lists one record per CDR3 protein. Here the sample spans around 300,000 distinct CDR3 sequences, roughly an eighth being singletons. Material for sequencing was PBMCs or a T cell subset sorted from them (not recorded which). Source of these receptors: a man between 18 and 29 years old who had mild COVID-19 (a few samples of this study predate the infection). Cell type and time point are not known. The CDR3 runs from the conserved cysteine through the conserved F or W. A D gene is named only where the DNA matches it firmly. Rows may omit the clone size; those that give it use once, few, many or a size class.

NA | few | TRBJ2-5 | TRBV7-6 | TGTGCCAGCAGCCCGCTCCTCCAAGAGACCCAGTACTTC | CASSPLLQETQYF
NA | NA | TRBJ2-1 | TRBV9 | TGTGCCAGCAGCGTCGCGCAGGGGAGCTCCTACAATGAGCAGTTCTTC | CASSVAQGSSYNEQFF
TRBD2 | few | TRBJ2-5 | TRBV4-1 | TGCGCCAGCAGCCTGCTCCGGGGGGTCTCCCAAGAGACCCAGTACTTC | CASSLLRGVSQETQYF
NA | many | TRBJ1-2 | TRBV7-2 | TGTGCCAGCAGCTATGGCCTAGGAGATGGCTACACCTTC | CASSYGLGDGYTF
TRBD1 | few | TRBJ2-7 | TRBV4-3 | TGCGCCAGCAGCCAAGGGATCCGGGGACAGACGGGTGTGAGCGAGCAGTACTTC | CASSQGIRGQTGVSEQYF
TRBD2 | many | TRBJ2-3 | TRBV3-1 | TGTGCCAGCAGCCAAGGACTAGCGGGGATAAGCACAGATACGCAGTATTTT | CASSQGLAGISTDTQYF
NA | few | TRBJ1-2 | TRBV6-2/TRBV6-3 | TGTGCCAGCAGACCCAGCGGGACATCCTATGGCTACACCTTC | CASRPSGTSYGYTF
NA | few | TRBJ2-4 | TRBV5-1 | TGCGCCAGCAGCCAAGAGGCCTTGGCGGGCCGGAGGGGGGGCATTCAGTACTTC | CASSQEALAGRRGGIQYF
TRBD1 | many | TRBJ1-1 | TRBV5-1 | TGCGCCAGCAGCTTGGTAGGGGGCGCGAGGGGTACTGAAGCTTTCTTT | CASSLVGGARGTEAFF
NA | few | TRBJ2-2 | TRBV2 | TGTGCCAGCAATTTACAGACTGCGAACACCGGGGAGCTGTTTTTT | CASNLQTANTGELFF
TRBD2 | few | TRBJ2-3 | TRBV29-1 | TGCAGCGTTGGACTAGCGGGGAGCACAGATACGCAGTATTTT | CSVGLAGSTDTQYF
NA | NA | TRBJ2-7 | TRBV18 | TGTGCCAGCTCGCTCCTACGTATCGGCGAGCAGTACTTC | CASSLLRIGEQYF
TRBD1 | NA | TRBJ2-2 | TRBV5-1 | TGCGCCAGCAGCCCGAGGGGGCGCGGCACCGGGGAGCTGTTTTTT | CASSPRGRGTGELFF
NA | many | TRBJ2-1 | TRBV9 | TGTGCCAGCAGCGTAGGCTACAATGAGCAGTTCTTC | CASSVGYNEQFF
NA | NA | TRBJ2-2 | TRBV7-8 | TGTGCCAGCAGCTTAAGGGCGGCCGGGGAGCTGTTTTTT | CASSLRAAGELFF
NA | NA | TRBJ2-6 | TRBV21-1 | TGTGCCAGCAGCAAAGCGTGGGACCCCGGTGTCGGGGCCAACGTCCTGACTTTC | CASSKAWDPGVGANVLTF
TRBD2 | NA | TRBJ2-4 | TRBV20-1 | TGCAGTGCTAGCGGGACTAGCGGGGGCACCAAAAACATTCAGTACTTC | CSASGTSGGTKNIQYF
TRBD2 | many | TRBJ2-3 | TRBV20-1 | TGCAGTGCTGCGGGACTAGCGGGGGGCACAGATACGCAGTATTTT | CSAAGLAGGTDTQYF
NA | NA | TRBJ1-2 | TRBV10-3 | TGTGCCATCAGTAACCGGGACGGATCTAACTATGGCTACACCTTC | CAISNRDGSNYGYTF
TRBD1 | many | TRBJ1-1 | TRBV5-1 | TGCGCCAGCAGCTTCTCCGGGACAGGGAACACTGAAGCTTTCTTT | CASSFSGTGNTEAFF
NA | NA | TRBJ2-5 | TRBV7-6 | TGTGCCAGCAGCGGCCCGACGGGATTGGATACCCAGTACTTC | CASSGPTGLDTQYF
NA | NA | TRBJ2-1 | TRBV27 | TGTGCCAGCAGTTTAAGGGTACAGACAGTCAATGAGCAGTTCTTC | CASSLRVQTVNEQFF
NA | NA | TRBJ2-2 | TRBV3-1 | TGTGCCAGCAGCCATCACCCGGAGGGGGCGACCGGGGAGCTGTTTTTT | CASSHHPEGATGELFF
NA | few | TRBJ1-3 | TRBV11-2 | TGTGCCAGCAGCTCCCCCCGAGGACCTGGAAACACCATATATTTT | CASSSPRGPGNTIYF
TRBD1 | few | TRBJ1-5 | TRBV27 | TGTGCCAGCAGTTTTCTCCCGACAGGGGAGAGCAATCAGCCCCAGCATTTT | CASSFLPTGESNQPQHF